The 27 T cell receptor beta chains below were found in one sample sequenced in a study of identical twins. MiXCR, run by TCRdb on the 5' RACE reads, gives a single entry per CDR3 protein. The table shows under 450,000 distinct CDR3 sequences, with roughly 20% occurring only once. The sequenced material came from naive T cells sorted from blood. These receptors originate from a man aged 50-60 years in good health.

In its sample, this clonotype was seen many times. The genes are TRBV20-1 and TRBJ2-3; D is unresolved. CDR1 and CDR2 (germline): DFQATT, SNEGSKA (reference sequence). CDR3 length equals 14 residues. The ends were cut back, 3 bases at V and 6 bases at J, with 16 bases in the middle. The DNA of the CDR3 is TGCAGTGCTAGGGTGGCGGCCCCTGGGGATACGCAGTATTTT. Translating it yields CSARVAAPGDTQYF.

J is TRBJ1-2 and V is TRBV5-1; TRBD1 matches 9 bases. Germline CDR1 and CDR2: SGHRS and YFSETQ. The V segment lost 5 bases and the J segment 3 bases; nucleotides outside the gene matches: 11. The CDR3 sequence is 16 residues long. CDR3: CASRGLATGGDYGYTF. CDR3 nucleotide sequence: TGCGCCAGCAGAGGTTTGGCTACAGGGGGCGACTATGGCTACACCTTC.

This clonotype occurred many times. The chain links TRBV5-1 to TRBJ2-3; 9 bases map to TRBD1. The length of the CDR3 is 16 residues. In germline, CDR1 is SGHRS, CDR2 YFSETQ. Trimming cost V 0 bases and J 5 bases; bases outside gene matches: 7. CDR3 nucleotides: TGCGCCAGCAGCTTGGATGGGACAGGGCAGGGAGATACGCAGTATTTT. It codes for CASSLDGTGQGDTQYF. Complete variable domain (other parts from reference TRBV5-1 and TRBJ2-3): KAGVTQTPRYLIKTRGQQVTLSCSPISGHRSVSWYQQTPGQGLQFLFEYFSETQRNKGNFPGRFSGRQFSNSRSEMNVSTLELGDSALYLCASSLDGTGQGDTQYFGPGTRLTVL.

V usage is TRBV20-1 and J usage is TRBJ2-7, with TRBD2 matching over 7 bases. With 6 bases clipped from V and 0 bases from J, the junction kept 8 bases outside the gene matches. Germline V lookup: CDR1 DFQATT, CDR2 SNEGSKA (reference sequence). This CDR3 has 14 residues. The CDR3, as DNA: TGCAGTGCCCCTAGCGGAGAAGACTCCTACGAGCAGTACTTC. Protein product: CSAPSGEDSYEQYF.

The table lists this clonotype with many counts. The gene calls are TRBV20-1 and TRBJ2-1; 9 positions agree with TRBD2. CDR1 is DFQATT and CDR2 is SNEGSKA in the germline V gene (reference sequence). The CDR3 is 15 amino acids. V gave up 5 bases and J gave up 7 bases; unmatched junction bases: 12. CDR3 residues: CSASLLSGGKNEQFF. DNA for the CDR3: TGCAGTGCTTCCCTCCTCAGCGGGGGGAAGAATGAGCAGTTCTTC.

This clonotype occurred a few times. This CDR3 is CASSSQRPLQETQYF. The CDR3 DNA sequence: TGTGCCAGCAGCTCACAGCGTCCCCTCCAAGAGACCCAGTACTTC. V usage is TRBV7-2 and J usage is TRBJ2-5; no firm D call. The CDR3 length is 15 residues. Trimming cost V 4 bases and J 1 base, with 13 bases left between them. From germline, CDR1 is SGHTA and CDR2 FQGNSA. The whole variable domain, filled in from reference TRBV7-2 and TRBJ2-5, reads GAGVSQSPSNKVTEKGKDVELRCDPISGHTALYWYRQSLGQGLEFLIYFQGNSAPDKSGLPSDRFSAERTGGSVSTLTIQRTQQEDSAVYLCASSSQRPLQETQYFGPGTRLLVL.

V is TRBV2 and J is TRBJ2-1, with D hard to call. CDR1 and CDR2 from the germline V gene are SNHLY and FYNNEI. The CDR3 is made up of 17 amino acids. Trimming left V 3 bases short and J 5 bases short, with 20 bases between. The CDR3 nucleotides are TGTGCCAGCAGTGATCCTGGAGATTGGGCTTTGAACAATGAGCAGTTCTTC. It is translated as CASSDPGDWALNNEQFF. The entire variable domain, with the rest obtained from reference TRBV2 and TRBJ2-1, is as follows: EPEVTQTPSHQVTQMGQEVILRCVPISNHLYFYWYRQILGQKVEFLVSFYNNEISEKSEIFDDQFSVERPDGSNFTLKIRSTKLEDSAMYFCASSDPGDWALNNEQFFGPGTRLTVL.

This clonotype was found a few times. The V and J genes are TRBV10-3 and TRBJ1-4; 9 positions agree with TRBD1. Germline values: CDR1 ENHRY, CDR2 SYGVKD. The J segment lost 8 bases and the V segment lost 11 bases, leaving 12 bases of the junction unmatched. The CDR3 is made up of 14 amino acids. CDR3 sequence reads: CAHNRTGEEEKLFF. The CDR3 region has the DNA TGTGCCCACAATAGGACAGGGGAGGAAGAAAAACTGTTTTTT.

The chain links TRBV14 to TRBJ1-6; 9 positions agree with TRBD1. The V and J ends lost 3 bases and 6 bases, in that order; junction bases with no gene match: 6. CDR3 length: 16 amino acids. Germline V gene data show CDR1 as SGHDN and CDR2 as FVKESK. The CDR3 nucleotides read TGTGCCAGCAGCCAGACACCGGGACAGGGTAATTCACCCCTCCACTTT. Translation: CASSQTPGQGNSPLHF.

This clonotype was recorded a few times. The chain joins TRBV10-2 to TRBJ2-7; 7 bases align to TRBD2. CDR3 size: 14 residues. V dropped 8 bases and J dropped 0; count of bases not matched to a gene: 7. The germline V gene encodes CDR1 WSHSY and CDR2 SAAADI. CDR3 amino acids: CASRSSGVSYEQYF. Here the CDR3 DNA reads TGCGCCAGCCGGTCTAGCGGCGTCTCCTACGAGCAGTACTTC.

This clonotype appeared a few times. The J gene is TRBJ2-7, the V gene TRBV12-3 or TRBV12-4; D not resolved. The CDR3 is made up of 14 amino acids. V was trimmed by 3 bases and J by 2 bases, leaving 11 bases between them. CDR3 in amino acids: CASSFGRSTYEQYF. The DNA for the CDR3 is TGTGCCAGCAGTTTCGGACGGTCGACCTACGAGCAGTACTTC.

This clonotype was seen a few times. CDR3 nucleotides: TGCAGCGTTGTTGTGGGCTCAACCTACGAGCAGTACTTC. This translates into CSVVVGSTYEQYF. This rearrangement joins TRBV29-1 to TRBJ2-7; D is unclear. V was trimmed by 4 bases and J by 2 bases, leaving 12 bases between them. Germline CDR1 reads SQVTM; CDR2 reads ANQGSEA. The CDR3 runs to 13 residues.

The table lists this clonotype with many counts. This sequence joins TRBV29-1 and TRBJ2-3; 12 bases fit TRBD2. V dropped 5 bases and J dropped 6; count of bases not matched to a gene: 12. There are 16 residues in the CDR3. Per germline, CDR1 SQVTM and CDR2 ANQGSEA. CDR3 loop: CSVSPTSGRRGDTQYF. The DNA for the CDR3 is TGCAGCGTTTCTCCTACTAGCGGGAGGAGAGGGGATACGCAGTATTTT.

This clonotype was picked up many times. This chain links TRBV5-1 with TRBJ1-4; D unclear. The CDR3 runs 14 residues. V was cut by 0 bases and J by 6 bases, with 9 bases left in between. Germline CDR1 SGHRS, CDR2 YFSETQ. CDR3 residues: CASSLAPGYEKLFF. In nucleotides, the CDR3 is TGCGCCAGCAGCTTGGCTCCGGGTTATGAAAAACTGTTTTTT. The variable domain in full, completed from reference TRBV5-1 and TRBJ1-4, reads KAGVTQTPRYLIKTRGQQVTLSCSPISGHRSVSWYQQTPGQGLQFLFEYFSETQRNKGNFPGRFSGRQFSNSRSEMNVSTLELGDSALYLCASSLAPGYEKLFFGSGTQLSVL.

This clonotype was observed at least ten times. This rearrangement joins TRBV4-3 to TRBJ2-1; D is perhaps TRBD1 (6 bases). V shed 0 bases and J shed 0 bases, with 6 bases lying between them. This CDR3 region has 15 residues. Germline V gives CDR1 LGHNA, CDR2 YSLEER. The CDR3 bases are TGCGCCAGCAGCCAAGAAGGGGGCTCCTACAATGAGCAGTTCTTC. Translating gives CASSQEGGSYNEQFF.

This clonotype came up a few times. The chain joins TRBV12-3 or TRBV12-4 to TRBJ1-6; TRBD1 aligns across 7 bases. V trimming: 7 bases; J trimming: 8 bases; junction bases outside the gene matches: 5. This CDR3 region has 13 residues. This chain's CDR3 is CASKVQGYSPLHF. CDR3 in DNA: TGTGCCAGCAAAGTACAGGGGTATTCACCCCTCCACTTT.

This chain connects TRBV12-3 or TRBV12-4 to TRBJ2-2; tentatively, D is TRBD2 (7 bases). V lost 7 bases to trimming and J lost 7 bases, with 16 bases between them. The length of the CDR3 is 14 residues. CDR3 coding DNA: TGTGCCAGCACAAGGGGGGGGGCACGCGGGGAGCTGTTTTTT. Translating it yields CASTRGGARGELFF.

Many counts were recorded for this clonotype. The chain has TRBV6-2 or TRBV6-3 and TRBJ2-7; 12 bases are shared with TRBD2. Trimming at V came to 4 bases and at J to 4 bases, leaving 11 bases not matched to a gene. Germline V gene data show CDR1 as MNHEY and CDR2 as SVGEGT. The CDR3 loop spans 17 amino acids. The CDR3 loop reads CASSSTQRLAGVYEQYF. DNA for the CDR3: TGTGCCAGCAGTTCAACACAACGACTAGCGGGAGTATACGAGCAGTACTTC.

The CDR3 coding sequence is TGTGCCAGCAGTTACATAGGACAGGGAAGGAACACTGAAGCTTTCTTT. Protein product: CASSYIGQGRNTEAFF. The chain couples TRBV6-2 or TRBV6-3 to TRBJ1-1, with 8 bases lining up with TRBD1. Germline loops: CDR1 MNHEY, CDR2 SVGEGT. CDR3 length equals 16 residues. J lost 1 base, V lost 2 bases, and 6 bases had no gene match.

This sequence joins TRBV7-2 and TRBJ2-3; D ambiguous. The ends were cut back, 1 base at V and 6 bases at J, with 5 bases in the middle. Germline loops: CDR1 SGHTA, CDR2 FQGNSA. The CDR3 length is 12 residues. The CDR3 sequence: CASSLVKDTQYF. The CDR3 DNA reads TGTGCCAGCAGCTTAGTGAAGGATACGCAGTATTTT.

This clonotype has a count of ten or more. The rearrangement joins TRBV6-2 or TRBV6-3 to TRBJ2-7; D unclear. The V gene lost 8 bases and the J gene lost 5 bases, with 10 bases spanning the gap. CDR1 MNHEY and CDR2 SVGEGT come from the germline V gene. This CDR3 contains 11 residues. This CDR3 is CASRRHDEQYF. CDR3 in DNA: TGTGCCAGCCGGCGACATGACGAGCAGTACTTC.

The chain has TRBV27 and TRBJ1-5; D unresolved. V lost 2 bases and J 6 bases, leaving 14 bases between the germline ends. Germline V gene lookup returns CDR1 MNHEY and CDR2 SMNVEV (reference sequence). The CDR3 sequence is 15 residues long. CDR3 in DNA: TGTGCCAGCAGTTTAAGAGGTGGGTTTGGTCAGCCCCAGCATTTT. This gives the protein CASSLRGGFGQPQHF.

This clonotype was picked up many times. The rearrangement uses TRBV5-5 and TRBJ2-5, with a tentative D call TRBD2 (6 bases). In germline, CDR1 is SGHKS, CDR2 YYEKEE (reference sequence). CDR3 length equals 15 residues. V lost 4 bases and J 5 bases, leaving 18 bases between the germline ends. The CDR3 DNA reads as TGTGCCAGCAGCACACTCAACGGAGGGTGGGAGACCCAGTACTTC. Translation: CASSTLNGGWETQYF.

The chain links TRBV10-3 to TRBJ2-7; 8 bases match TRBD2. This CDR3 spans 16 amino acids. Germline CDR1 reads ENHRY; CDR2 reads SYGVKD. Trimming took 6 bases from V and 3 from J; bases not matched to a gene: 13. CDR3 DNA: TGTGCCATCAGGGGTACCACTAGCGGAGTGGGCTACGAGCAGTACTTC. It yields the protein CAIRGTTSGVGYEQYF.

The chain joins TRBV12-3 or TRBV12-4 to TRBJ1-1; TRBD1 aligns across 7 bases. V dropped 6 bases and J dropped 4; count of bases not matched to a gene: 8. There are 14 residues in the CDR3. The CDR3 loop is CASRPQGGITEAFF. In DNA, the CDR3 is TGTGCCAGCAGGCCCCAGGGGGGTATCACTGAAGCTTTCTTT.

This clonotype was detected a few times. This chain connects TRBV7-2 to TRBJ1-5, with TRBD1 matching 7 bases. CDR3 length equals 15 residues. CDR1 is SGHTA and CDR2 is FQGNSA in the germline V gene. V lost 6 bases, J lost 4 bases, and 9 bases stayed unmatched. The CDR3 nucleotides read TGTGCCAGCAGACCGACAGGGAATACGAATCAGCCCCAGCATTTT. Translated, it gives CASRPTGNTNQPQHF.

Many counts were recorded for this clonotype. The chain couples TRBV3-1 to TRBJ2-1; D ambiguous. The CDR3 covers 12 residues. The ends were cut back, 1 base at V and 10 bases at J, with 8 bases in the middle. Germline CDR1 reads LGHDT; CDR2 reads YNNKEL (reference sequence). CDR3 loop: CASSQALGEQFF. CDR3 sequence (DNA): TGTGCCAGCAGCCAAGCCCTCGGGGAGCAGTTCTTC.